One and the same sample provided the 7 T cell receptor beta chains below, sequenced in a study of cytomegalovirus exposure and HLA in healthy donors. Vbeta (60) and Jbeta (13) primers were used in the PCR. Assay: immunoSEQ multiplex PCR; the TCRdb copy retains only in-frame clones and omits some. This sample has some 54,000 clones, with 65% to 85% found just once. Sequenced: PBMCs. Receptor source: a man aged 18 to 29 in good health and CMV-seronegative.

The chain employs TRBV5-4 and TRBJ2-2, with 10 bases fitting TRBD2. V shed 2 bases and J 5 bases; nucleotides not matched to a gene: 6. The CDR3 has 16 amino acids. The germline V gene encodes CDR1 SGHNT and CDR2 YYREEE (reference sequence). CDR3 sequence reads: CASSFQAGGLTGELFF. In DNA, the CDR3 is TGTGCCAGCAGCTTCCAAGCGGGAGGGCTTACCGGGGAGCTGTTTTTT. The variable domain in full, with the rest retrieved from reference TRBV5-4 and TRBJ2-2, is ETGVTQSPTHLIKTRGQQVTLRCSSQSGHNTVSWYQQALGQGPQFIFQYYREEENGRGNFPPRFSGLQFPNYSSELNVNALELDDSALYLCASSFQAGGLTGELFFGEGSRLTVL.

This chain connects TRBV30 to TRBJ2-5, with D possibly TRBD1 on 6 matching bases. Germline CDR1 GTSNPN, CDR2 SVGIG (reference sequence). Trimming took off 8 bases at V and 3 bases at J, with 22 bases between the two ends. The CDR3 spans 15 residues. The chain's CDR3 is CAHRQSGTLEETQYF. CDR3 in DNA: TGTGCCCACCGCCAGTCCGGGACATTGGAAGAGACCCAGTACTTC.

The sample holds a few counts of this clone. The rearrangement uses TRBV6-5 and TRBJ2-7; TRBD2 matches at 9 bases. CDR1 is MNHEY and CDR2 is SVGAGI in the germline V gene. Unmatched junction bases numbered 5, after V lost 6 bases and J lost 5 bases. The CDR3 covers 13 residues. CDR3 sequence (DNA): TGTGCCAGCAGAGGGACTAGCTTCCACGAGCAGTACTTC. This sequence encodes CASRGTSFHEQYF.

This chain joins TRBV2 and TRBJ1-2; D possibly corresponds to TRBD1 (6 bases). V lost 7 bases, J lost 7 bases, and 13 bases lay in between. The CDR3 is made up of 12 amino acids. CDR1 and CDR2 (germline): SNHLY, FYNNEI. Here the CDR3 DNA reads TGTGCCAGCAACCCAAACAGGGTTGGCTACACCTTC. Amino acids: CASNPNRVGYTF.

This clone has more than one count but fewer than ten. The gene calls are TRBV28 and TRBJ2-7, with 9 bases matching TRBD1. This CDR3 is 15 amino acids long. V lost 5 bases to trimming and J lost 7 bases; unmatched junction nucleotides: 12. Germline-derived CDR1 and CDR2 are MDHEN and SYDVKM. The CDR3 protein is CASSPPGQGLREQYF. CDR3 DNA: TGTGCCAGCAGTCCACCGGGACAGGGCCTCCGGGAGCAGTACTTC.

The chain links TRBV10-3 to TRBJ1-2; 9 nucleotides line up with TRBD1. CDR3 length: 14 residues. The J segment lost 4 bases and the V segment lost 7 bases, leaving 7 bases of the junction unmatched. Germline CDR1 reads ENHRY; CDR2 reads SYGVKD. CDR3 loop: CAINRGTGPYGYTF. The CDR3 bases are TGTGCCATCAATAGGGGGACAGGGCCCTATGGCTACACCTTC.

This chain joins TRBV2 and TRBJ2-7; maybe TRBD1 (5 bases). This CDR3 contains 14 residues. V lost 1 base to trimming and J lost 1 base, with 8 bases between them. CDR1 is SNHLY, CDR2 FYNNEI, per germline. The CDR3 region is CASSEDRMSYEQYF. The CDR3 DNA is TGTGCCAGCAGTGAAGACAGGATGTCCTACGAGCAGTACTTC.